This entry lists 8 T cell receptor beta chains sequenced from one sample in a study of T cell responses to AZD1222 COVID-19 vaccine. Produced via immunoSEQ multiplex PCR; TCRdb's table is partial and in-frame only. The sample includes about 110,000 clones, around nine tenths of them seen just once. This material consisted of peripheral blood, taken on day 0 of AZD1222 vaccination. The receptor set was obtained from an adult in good health.

The chain recombines TRBV7-8 with TRBJ1-4; perhaps TRBD1 as D (5 bases). Germline-derived CDR1 and CDR2 are SGHVS and FQNEAQ. This CDR3 has 15 amino acids. V was clipped by 4 bases and J by 8 bases, with 17 bases between them. The CDR3 sequence is CASSSVVGRGEKLFF. CDR3 DNA sequence: TGTGCCAGCAGCTCAGTGGTGGGACGAGGGGAAAAACTGTTTTTT.

The rearrangement joins TRBV6-1 to TRBJ2-7; D not resolved. The germline V gene encodes CDR1 MNHNS and CDR2 SASEGT. This CDR3 comprises 13 residues. Trimming removed 0 bases from V and 4 bases from J, with 7 bases in between. The CDR3 protein is CASSEALGYEQYV. CDR3 in DNA: TGTGCCAGCAGTGAAGCGCTTGGTTACGAGCAGTACGTC.

V is TRBV28 and J is TRBJ2-5, with D hard to call. The V end lost 2 bases, the J end lost 2 bases, and 15 bases lay between the germline ends. From germline, CDR1 is MDHEN and CDR2 SYDVKM. The CDR3 is made up of 16 amino acids. For the CDR3, the DNA is TGTGCCAGCAGTTTAGGTCCAAGTTTCAAACAAGAGACCCAGTACTTC. It is translated as CASSLGPSFKQETQYF.

As DNA, the CDR3 is TGTGCCAGCAGCTTAGCAGGGCAGCCGGGAGAGACCCAGTACTTC. This sequence encodes CASSLAGQPGETQYF. The chain has TRBV7-3 and TRBJ2-5; tentative D call: TRBD1 (5 bases). Trimming took 2 bases from V and 4 from J, leaving 14 bases between them. CDR1 and CDR2 from the germline V gene are SGHTA and FQGTGA. This CDR3 has 15 amino acids.

V gene TRBV5-1 combines with J gene TRBJ2-1; TRBD2 matches 16 bases. V lost 0 bases to trimming and J lost 6 bases; unmatched junction nucleotides: 9. The CDR3 runs to 19 residues. Per the germline V gene, CDR1 is SGHRS and CDR2 is YFSETQ. The CDR3: CASSLVGTSGRARGNEQFF. The CDR3 DNA reads TGCGCCAGCAGCTTGGTAGGGACTAGCGGGAGGGCCAGGGGCAATGAGCAGTTCTTC.

The V and J genes are TRBV6-4 and TRBJ2-3, with 10 bases that match TRBD2. The V segment lost 1 base and the J segment 4 bases; nucleotides outside the gene matches: 5. The length of the CDR3 is 16 residues. Germline assignment: CDR1 MRHNA and CDR2 SNTAGT. CDR3 residues: CASSDWASGSADTQYF. The CDR3 DNA is TGTGCCAGCAGTGACTGGGCTAGCGGGAGCGCAGATACGCAGTATTTT.

V is TRBV29-1 and J is TRBJ2-1; 7 bases agree with TRBD2. The V segment lost 7 bases and the J segment 4 bases; nucleotides outside the gene matches: 10. In germline, CDR1 is SQVTM, CDR2 ANQGSEA. The CDR3 is made up of 14 amino acids. CDR3 sequence (DNA): TGCAGCGCTCACGTTAGCGGGCCGTACAATGAGCAGTTCTTC. As protein: CSAHVSGPYNEQFF.

V gene TRBV15 combines with J gene TRBJ2-2; 9 bases line up with TRBD1. This CDR3 has 15 amino acids. Germline CDR1 reads LNHNV; CDR2 reads YYDKDF (reference sequence). Trimming took 1 base from V and 6 from J; bases not matched to a gene: 3. CDR3 sequence (DNA): TGTGCCACCAGCAGAGGGACAGGGGTCGCCGGGGAGCTGTTTTTT. This translates into CATSRGTGVAGELFF.